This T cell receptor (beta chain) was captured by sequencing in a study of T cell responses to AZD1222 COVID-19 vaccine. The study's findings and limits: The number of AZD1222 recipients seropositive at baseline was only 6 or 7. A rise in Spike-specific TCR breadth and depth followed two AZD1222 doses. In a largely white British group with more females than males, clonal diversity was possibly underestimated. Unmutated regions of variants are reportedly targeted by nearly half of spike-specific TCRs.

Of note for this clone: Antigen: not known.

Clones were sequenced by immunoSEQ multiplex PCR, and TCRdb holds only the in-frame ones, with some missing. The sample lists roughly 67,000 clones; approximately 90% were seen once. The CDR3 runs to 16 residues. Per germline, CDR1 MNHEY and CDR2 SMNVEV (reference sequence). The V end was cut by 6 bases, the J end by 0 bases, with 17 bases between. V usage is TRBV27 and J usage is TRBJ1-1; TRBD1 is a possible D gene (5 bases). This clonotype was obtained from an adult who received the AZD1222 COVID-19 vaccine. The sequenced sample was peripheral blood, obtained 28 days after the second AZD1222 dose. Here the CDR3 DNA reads TGTGCCAGCAGCCCTTACTTTGGGGGGATGAACACTGAAGCTTTCTTT. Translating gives CASSPYFGGMNTEAFF.